This is a list of T cell receptor beta chains from one sample in a study of T cell repertoires in cytomegalovirus infection. These receptors' antigens are unknown. TCRdb itself ran the reads through MiXCR, one entry per CDR3 protein. Seen here are about 130,000 distinct CDR3 sequences, roughly a quarter observed once, and the top ten hold 34%. The sequenced material came from PBMCs, sequenced either directly or after in vitro stimulation (not recorded which). Receptors were obtained from a human donor in good health (CMV status not recorded). Some clones in this sample may be carry-over from other donors' samples. The CDR3 runs from the conserved cysteine through the conserved F or W. D genes are given only for firm matches. Clone size is not always given. Where it is, it says once, few, many or a class for expanded clones.

-	TRBD1	TRBV10-3	TRBJ1-1	TGTGCCGCCGGGACAGGGGACACTGAAGCTTTCTTT	CAAGTGDTEAFF
many	TRBD2	TRBV2	TRBJ2-3	TGTGCCAGCAGTGCCGGGGGACTAGCGGGAGGGTTATCTAGCACAGATACGCAGTATTTT	CASSAGGLAGGLSSTDTQYF
many	TRBD2	TRBV6-2/TRBV6-3	TRBJ2-7	TGTGCCAGCAGGACCACAGGCGGGAGAGGCCACGAGCAGTACTTC	CASRTTGGRGHEQYF
few	-	TRBV9	TRBJ1-1	TGTGCCAGCAGCGTAGGAGGGTCCACTGAAGCTTTCTTT	CASSVGGSTEAFF
-	TRBD1	TRBV2	TRBJ1-1	TGTGCCAGCAGTGAAGAACCCAGGGGGCGGGGGAACACTGAAGCTTTCTTT	CASSEEPRGRGNTEAFF
many	-	TRBV6-5	TRBJ2-7	TGTGCCAGCAGTTACTCTGCAGGGTTAAAGGACGAGCAGTACTTC	CASSYSAGLKDEQYF
-	-	TRBV6-1	TRBJ2-1	TGTGCCAGCAGTGAAGTGGACAACAATGAGCAGTTCTTC	CASSEVDNNEQFF
-	-	TRBV6-5	TRBJ1-1	TGTGCCAGCAGTCCAGACACCGAGCTTAGAGCTTTCTTT	CASSPDTELRAFF
-	-	TRBV18	TRBJ2-6	TGTGCCAGCTCACCACCTATCTCTACAGGGCGCGGGGCCAACGTCCTGACTTTC	CASSPPISTGRGANVLTF
-	TRBD2	TRBV6-8	TRBJ2-1	TGTGCCAGCAGTTATTCCGGGACTAGCGGTTACAATGAGCAGTTCTTC	CASSYSGTSGYNEQFF
-	TRBD2	TRBV19	TRBJ2-5	TGTGCCAGTAGTATAACTAGCGGGAGTCAAGAGACCCAGTACTTC	CASSITSGSQETQYF
once	TRBD2	TRBV10-2	TRBJ2-3	TGCGCCAGCAGTGAGCCGCGACTAGCGGGAGAGACAGATACGCAGTATTTT	CASSEPRLAGETDTQYF
-	-	TRBV7-9	TRBJ1-2	TGTGCCAGCAGCAGCCGCATCCCTCTTAACTATGGCTACACCTTC	CASSSRIPLNYGYTF
many	-	TRBV4-2	TRBJ1-1	TGTGCCAGCAGCCCCCAAACCGAGGGATATGGTACTGAAGCTTTCTTT	CASSPQTEGYGTEAFF
-	-	TRBV4-1	TRBJ1-1	TGCGCCAGCAGCCAAGATTTCTATATGAACACTGAAGCTTTCTTT	CASSQDFYMNTEAFF
many	-	TRBV7-2	TRBJ2-5	TGTGCCAGCAGCTCCCGGCGCCAAGAGACCCAGTACTTC	CASSSRRQETQYF
-	-	TRBV4-2	TRBJ2-2	TGTGCCAGCAGCCAAGATAGGGAGCGGGCAAACACCGGGGAGCTGTTTTTT	CASSQDRERANTGELFF
few	-	TRBV6-8	TRBJ2-5	TGTGCCAGCAGTTACGGGGGGGGGCGGGAGACCCAGTACTTC	CASSYGGGRETQYF
few	-	TRBV19	TRBJ2-3	TGTGCCAGTAGTTCTCCCGGGACAAGGATAGGGGATACGCAGTATTTT	CASSSPGTRIGDTQYF
many	-	TRBV7-6	TRBJ2-5	TGTGCCAGCAGCTACCCGCCTGGATCGGGATCAGAGACCCAGTACTTC	CASSYPPGSGSETQYF
few	TRBD2	TRBV27	TRBJ2-1	TGTGCCAGCAGTTTGGGGCGGGGGGCCTACAATGAGCAGTTCTTC	CASSLGRGAYNEQFF
few	-	TRBV20-1	TRBJ2-5	TGCAGTGCTAGAGTAGGCGGCCAAGAGACCCAGTACTTC	CSARVGGQETQYF